This T cell receptor (beta chain) was identified in a study of blood T cell repertoires in COVID-19. Study overall: Nucleic acid was either cDNA or gDNA, and it came from T cells, B-cell-depleted T cells, or PBMCs.

The CDR3 contains 15 residues. V shed 5 bases and J 0 bases; nucleotides not matched to a gene: 1. The V gene's germline CDR1 is SNHLY and CDR2 FYNNEI. In the original analysis: Reference gene primers were amplified, and this amplification served to estimate nucleated cell counts. Using immunoSEQ multiplex PCR, the repertoire was profiled, and TCRdb retains in-frame clones only, with some absent. V and J calls and clone size follow that table, whereas D and trimming were derived from the DNA. The data show nearly 350,000 clones, 88% seen once. The chain links TRBV2 to TRBJ1-6; TRBD1 aligns across 7 bases. The TCR sequence derives from a woman in her 70s with COVID-19, enrolled during active disease. Input material: peripheral blood. This CDR3 is CASSRDSSYNSPLHF. CDR3 bases: TGTGCCAGCAGTCGGGACAGCTCCTATAATTCACCCCTCCACTTT.